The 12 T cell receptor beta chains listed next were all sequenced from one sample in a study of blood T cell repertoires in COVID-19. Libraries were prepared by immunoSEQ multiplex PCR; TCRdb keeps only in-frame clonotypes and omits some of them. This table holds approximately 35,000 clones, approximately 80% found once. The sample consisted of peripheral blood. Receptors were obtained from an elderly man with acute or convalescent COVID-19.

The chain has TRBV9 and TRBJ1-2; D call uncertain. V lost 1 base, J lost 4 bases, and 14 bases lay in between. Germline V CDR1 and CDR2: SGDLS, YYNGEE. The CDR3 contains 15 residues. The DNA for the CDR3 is TGTGCCAGCAGCGTAAGCGGCCGCGGGTCCTATGGCTACACCTTC. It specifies CASSVSGRGSYGYTF.

The DNA for the CDR3 is TGTGCCAGCAGGGGACAGCCCTATGGCTACACCTTC. Translation gives CASRGQPYGYTF. V usage is TRBV2 and J usage is TRBJ1-2; 7 nucleotides match TRBD1. There are 12 residues in the CDR3. Trimming took 6 bases from V and 4 from J; bases not matched to a gene: 2. CDR1 SNHLY and CDR2 FYNNEI come from the germline V gene. Drawing the rest from reference TRBV2 and TRBJ1-2, the complete variable domain is EPEVTQTPSHQVTQMGQEVILRCVPISNHLYFYWYRQILGQKVEFLVSFYNNEISEKSEIFDDQFSVERPDGSNFTLKIRSTKLEDSAMYFCASRGQPYGYTFGSGTRLTVV.

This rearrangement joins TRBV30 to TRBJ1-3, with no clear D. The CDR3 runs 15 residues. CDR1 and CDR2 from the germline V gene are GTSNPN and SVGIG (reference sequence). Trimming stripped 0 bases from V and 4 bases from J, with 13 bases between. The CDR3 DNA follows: TGTGCCTGGAGTGTGGGTGGCAGACTGGGAAACACCATATATTTT. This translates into CAWSVGGRLGNTIYF.

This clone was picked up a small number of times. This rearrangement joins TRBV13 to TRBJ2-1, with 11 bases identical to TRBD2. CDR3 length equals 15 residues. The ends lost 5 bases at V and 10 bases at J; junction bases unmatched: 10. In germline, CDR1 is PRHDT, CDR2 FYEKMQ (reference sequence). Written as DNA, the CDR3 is TGTGCCAGCAGCCCTCCGGGACTAGCGGTGCGAGAGCAGTTCTTC. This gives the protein CASSPPGLAVREQFF.

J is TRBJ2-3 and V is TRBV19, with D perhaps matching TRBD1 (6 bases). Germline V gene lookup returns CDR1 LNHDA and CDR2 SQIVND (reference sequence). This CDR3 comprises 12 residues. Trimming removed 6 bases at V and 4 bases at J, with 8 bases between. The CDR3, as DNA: TGTGCCAGTAGCTCAGGGGCAGATACGCAGTATTTT. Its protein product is CASSSGADTQYF. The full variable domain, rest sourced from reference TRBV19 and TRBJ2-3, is DGGITQSPKYLFRKEGQNVTLSCEQNLNHDAMYWYRQDPGQGLRLIYYSQIVNDFQKGDIAEGYSVSREKKESFPLTVTSAQKNPTAFYLCASSSGADTQYFGPGTRLTVL.

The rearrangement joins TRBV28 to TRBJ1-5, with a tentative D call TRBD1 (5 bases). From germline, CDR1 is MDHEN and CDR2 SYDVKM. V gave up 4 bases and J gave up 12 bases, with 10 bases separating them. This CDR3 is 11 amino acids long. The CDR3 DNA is TGTGCCAGCAGTTCGGCCAGGGACCAGCATTTT. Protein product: CASSSARDQHF.

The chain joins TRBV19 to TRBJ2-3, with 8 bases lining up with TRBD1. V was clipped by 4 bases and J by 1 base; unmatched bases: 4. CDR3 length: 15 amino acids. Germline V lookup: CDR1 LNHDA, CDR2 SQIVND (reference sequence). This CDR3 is CASSTRTGRTDTQYF. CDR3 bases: TGTGCCAGTAGTACCCGGACAGGGCGCACAGATACGCAGTATTTT.

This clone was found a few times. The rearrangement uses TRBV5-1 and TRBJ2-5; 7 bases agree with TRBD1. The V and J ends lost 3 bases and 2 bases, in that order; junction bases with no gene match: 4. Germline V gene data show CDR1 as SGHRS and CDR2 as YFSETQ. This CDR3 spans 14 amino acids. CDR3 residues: CASSSGTAQETQYF. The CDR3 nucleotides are TGCGCCAGCAGCTCCGGGACAGCTCAAGAGACCCAGTACTTC.

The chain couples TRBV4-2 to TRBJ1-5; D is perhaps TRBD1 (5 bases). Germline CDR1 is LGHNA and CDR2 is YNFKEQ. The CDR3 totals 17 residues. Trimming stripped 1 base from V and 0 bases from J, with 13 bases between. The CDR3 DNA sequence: TGTGCCAGCAGCCAAGGGGGCAGGGCCATTAGCAATCAGCCCCAGCATTTT. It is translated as CASSQGGRAISNQPQHF.

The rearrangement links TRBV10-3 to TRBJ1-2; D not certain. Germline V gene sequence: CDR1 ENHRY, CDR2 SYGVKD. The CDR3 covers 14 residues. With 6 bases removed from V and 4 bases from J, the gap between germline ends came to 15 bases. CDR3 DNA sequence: TGTGCCATCAGCCAAGGGAGCGCGAGCTATGGCTACACCTTC. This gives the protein CAISQGSASYGYTF.

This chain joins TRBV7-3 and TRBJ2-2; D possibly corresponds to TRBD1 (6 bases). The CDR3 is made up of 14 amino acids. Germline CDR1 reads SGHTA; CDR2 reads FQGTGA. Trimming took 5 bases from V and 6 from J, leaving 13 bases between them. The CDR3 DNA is TGTGCCAGCAGCCACGCACAGGGACCCGGGGAGCTGTTTTTT. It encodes CASSHAQGPGELFF.

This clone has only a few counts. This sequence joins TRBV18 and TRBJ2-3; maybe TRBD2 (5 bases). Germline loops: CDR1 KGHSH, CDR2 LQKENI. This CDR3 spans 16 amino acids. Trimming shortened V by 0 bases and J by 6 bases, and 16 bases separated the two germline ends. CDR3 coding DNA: TGTGCCAGCTCACCACCGATGCGGGTTGGGTCGGATACGCAGTATTTT. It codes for CASSPPMRVGSDTQYF.